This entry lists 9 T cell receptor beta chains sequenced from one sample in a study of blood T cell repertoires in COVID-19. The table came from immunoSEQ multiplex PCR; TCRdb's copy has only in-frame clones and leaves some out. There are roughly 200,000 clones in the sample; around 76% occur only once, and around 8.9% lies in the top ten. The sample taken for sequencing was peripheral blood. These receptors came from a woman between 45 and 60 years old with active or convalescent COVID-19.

CDR3 sequence reads: CASSILRGLAGEPNTEAFF. The DNA of the CDR3 is TGTGCCAGTAGTATACTTAGAGGCTTGGCAGGGGAGCCGAACACTGAAGCTTTCTTT. This chain connects TRBV19 to TRBJ1-1; possibly TRBD1 for D (6 bases). Deletions cut 2 bases from V and 1 base from J, with 23 bases between. CDR1 is LNHDA and CDR2 is SQIVND in the germline V gene (reference sequence). This CDR3 region has 19 residues.

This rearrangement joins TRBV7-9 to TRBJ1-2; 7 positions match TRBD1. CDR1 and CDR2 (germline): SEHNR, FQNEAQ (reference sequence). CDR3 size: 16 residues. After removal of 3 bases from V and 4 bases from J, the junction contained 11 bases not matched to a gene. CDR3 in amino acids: CASSFPLDRARYGYTF. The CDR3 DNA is TGTGCCAGCAGCTTCCCCCTTGACAGGGCCCGCTATGGCTACACCTTC.

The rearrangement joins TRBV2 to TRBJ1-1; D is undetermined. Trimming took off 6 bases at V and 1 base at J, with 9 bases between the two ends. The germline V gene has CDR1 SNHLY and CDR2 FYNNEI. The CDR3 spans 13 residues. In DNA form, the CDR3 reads TGTGCCAGCAGAACAGAGTCGAACACTGAAGCTTTCTTT. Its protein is CASRTESNTEAFF.

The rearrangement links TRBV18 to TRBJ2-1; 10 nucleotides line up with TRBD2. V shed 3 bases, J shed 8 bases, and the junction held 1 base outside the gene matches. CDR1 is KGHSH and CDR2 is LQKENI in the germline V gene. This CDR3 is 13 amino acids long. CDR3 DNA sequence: TGTGCCAGCTCACCCAGCGGGAGGGATGAGCAGTTCTTC. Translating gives CASSPSGRDEQFF. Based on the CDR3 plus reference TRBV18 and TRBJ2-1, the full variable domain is NAGVMQNPRHLVRRRGQEARLRCSPMKGHSHVYWYRQLPEEGLKFMVYLQKENIIDESGMPKERFSAEFPKEGPSILRIQQVVRGDSAAYFCASSPSGRDEQFFGPGTRLTVL.

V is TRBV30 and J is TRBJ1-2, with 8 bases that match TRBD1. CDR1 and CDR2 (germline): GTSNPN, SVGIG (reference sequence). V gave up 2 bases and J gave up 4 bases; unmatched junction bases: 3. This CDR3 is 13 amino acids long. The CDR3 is CAWSSRGLYGYTF. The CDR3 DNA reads TGTGCCTGGAGTAGCAGGGGGCTCTATGGCTACACCTTC.

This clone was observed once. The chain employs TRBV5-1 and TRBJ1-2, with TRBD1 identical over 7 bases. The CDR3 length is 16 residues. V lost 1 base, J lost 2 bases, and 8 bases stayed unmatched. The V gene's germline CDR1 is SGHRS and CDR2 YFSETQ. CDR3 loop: CASSLRQGTANYGYTF. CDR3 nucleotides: TGCGCCAGCAGCTTGAGACAGGGCACGGCCAACTATGGCTACACCTTC.

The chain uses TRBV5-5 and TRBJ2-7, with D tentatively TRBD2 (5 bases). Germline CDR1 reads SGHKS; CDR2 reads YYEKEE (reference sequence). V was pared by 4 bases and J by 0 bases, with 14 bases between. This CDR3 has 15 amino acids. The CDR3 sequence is CASSIGLGISYEQYF. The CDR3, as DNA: TGTGCCAGCAGCATTGGACTGGGCATCTCCTACGAGCAGTACTTC.

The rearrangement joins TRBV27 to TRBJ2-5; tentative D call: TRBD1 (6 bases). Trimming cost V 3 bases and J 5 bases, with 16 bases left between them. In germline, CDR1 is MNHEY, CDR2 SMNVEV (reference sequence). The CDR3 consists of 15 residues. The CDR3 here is CASSLQPGVAETQYF. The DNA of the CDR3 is TGTGCCAGCAGTTTGCAACCAGGGGTCGCGGAGACCCAGTACTTC.

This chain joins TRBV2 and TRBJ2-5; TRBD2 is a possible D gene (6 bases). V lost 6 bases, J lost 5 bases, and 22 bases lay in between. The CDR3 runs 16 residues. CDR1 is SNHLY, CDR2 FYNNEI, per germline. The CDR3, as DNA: TGTGCCAGCAGACCTCCGGGACTGGCGTTCGGGGAGACCCAGTACTTC. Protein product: CASRPPGLAFGETQYF.